This T cell receptor (beta chain) was sequenced for a study of Ad26.COV2.S vaccination and SARS-CoV-2 variants. The germline V gene has CDR1 LNHDA and CDR2 SQIVND (reference sequence). V was clipped by 3 bases and J by 6 bases; unmatched bases: 9. The CDR3 is made up of 16 amino acids. The data were produced by immunoSEQ multiplex PCR, yet TCRdb's version contains in-frame clones alone and is incomplete. The profile shows hundreds of thousands of clones, 86% of them singletons. Treatment in this sample: around 19 received Ad26.COV2.S at low or high dose, single or two shots; about 5 received placebo; per-sample allocation not given. Sample collection was performed on day 63 after the first vaccine or placebo injection. An adult donor aged 18-55 years was enrolled in Boston.

This specimen was peripheral blood, taken in a trial of Ad26.COV2.S vaccine versus placebo. The chain recombines TRBV19 with TRBJ1-5; 9 nucleotides agree with TRBD1. This clonotype was sampled from a person between 18 and 65 years old who received the Ad26.COV2.S COVID-19 vaccine or a placebo. In nucleotides, the CDR3 is TGTGCCAGTAGTATGCCGGGACAGGGAAGGGGTCAGCCCCAGCATTTT. Translated: CASSMPGQGRGQPQHF.